The subject of this entry is one T cell receptor (beta chain). The entry originates in a study of cytomegalovirus exposure and HLA in healthy donors. Deletions cut 0 bases from V and 0 bases from J, with 7 bases between. Germline loops: CDR1 SGDLS, CDR2 YYNGEE. The CDR3 contains 15 residues. The PCR was carried out with 60 Vbeta primers and 13 Jbeta primers. Only in-frame clones appear in the TCRdb table, and some are missing; sequencing was by immunoSEQ multiplex PCR. The sample has some 140,000 clones, roughly three quarters seen once; the top ten hold about 2.2%. The sequence was collected from a man aged 25-45 years in good health and CMV-seronegative. V is TRBV9 and J is TRBJ1-5; D is unresolved. Specimen: PBMCs. CDR3 DNA: TGTGCCAGCAGCGTAGGAGAGGATAGCAATCAGCCCCAGCATTTT. Encoded protein: CASSVGEDSNQPQHF.